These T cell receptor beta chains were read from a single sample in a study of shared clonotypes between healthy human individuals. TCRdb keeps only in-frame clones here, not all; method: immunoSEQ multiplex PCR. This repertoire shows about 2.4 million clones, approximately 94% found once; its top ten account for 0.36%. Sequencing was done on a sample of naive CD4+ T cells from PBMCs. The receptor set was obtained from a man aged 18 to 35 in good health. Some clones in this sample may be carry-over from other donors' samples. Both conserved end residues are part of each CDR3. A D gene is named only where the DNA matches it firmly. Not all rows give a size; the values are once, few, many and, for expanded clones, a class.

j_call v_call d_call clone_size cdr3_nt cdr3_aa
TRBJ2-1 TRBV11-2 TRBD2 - TGTGCCAGCAGAAAGCGGGGAGCTTACAATGAGCAGTTCTTC CASRKRGAYNEQFF
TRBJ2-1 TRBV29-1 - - TGCAGCGTTGAACGGACTAACAATGAGCAGTTCTTC CSVERTNNEQFF
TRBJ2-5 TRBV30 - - TGTGCCTGGAGTGGGGTAAGGGTTCAAGAGACCCAGTACTTC CAWSGVRVQETQYF
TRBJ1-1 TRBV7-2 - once TGTGCCAGCAGTTTCCACGCAGGGATGACTGAAGCTTTCTTT CASSFHAGMTEAFF
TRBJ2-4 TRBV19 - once TGTGCCAGCAAGGGGATGGGGGAGGCCAAAAACATTCAGTACTTC CASKGMGEAKNIQYF
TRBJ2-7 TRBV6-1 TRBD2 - TGTGCCAGCAGTGAAAGAGCGGGGCACTCCTACGAGCAGTACTTC CASSERAGHSYEQYF
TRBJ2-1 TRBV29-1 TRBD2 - TGCAGCTTCCCTATAGCGGGAGGCTTTAATGAGCAGTTCTTC CSFPIAGGFNEQFF
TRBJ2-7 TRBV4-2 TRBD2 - TGTGCCAGCAGCCAAGAACCTAGCGGCTACGAGCAGTACTTC CASSQEPSGYEQYF
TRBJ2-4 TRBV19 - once TGTGCCAGTAGTATAGGCCTTGCTGGGAAAAACATTCAGTACTTC CASSIGLAGKNIQYF
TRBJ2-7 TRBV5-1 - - TGCGCCAGCTCCCCAGGGGCGAACGAGGGCAATCAGTACTTC CASSPGANEGNQYF
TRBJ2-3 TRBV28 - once TGTGCCAGCAGTGAAAGTAGTGGGCGGGATTTTAACACAGATACGCAGTATTTT CASSESSGRDFNTDTQYF
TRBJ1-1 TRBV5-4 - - TGTGCCAGCAGCTCTTGGGGGGTCCCGAACACTGAAGCTTTCTTT CASSSWGVPNTEAFF
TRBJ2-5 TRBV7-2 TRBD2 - TGTGCCAGCAGCCAGATTAGCGGGAATCAGTACTTC CASSQISGNQYF
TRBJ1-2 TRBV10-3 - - TGTGCCATCAGTGGCGTGGAGTATGGCTACACCTTC CAISGVEYGYTF
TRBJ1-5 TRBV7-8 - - TGTGCCAGCAGCTTCCGGCCCAGCAATCAGCCCCAGCATTTT CASSFRPSNQPQHF
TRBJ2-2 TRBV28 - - TGTGCCAGCAGTATCCTCCCAGGGACGAACACCGGGGAGCTGTTTTTT CASSILPGTNTGELFF
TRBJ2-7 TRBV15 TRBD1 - TGTGCCACCAGCAGAGTGTGGAGACCGGGACAGGGGAACGAGCAGTACTTC CATSRVWRPGQGNEQYF
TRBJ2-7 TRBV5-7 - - TGTGCCAGCAGCAAGGATAGCTACGAGCAGTACTTC CASSKDSYEQYF
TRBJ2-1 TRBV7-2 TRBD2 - TGTGCCAGCAGCCCCCTAGCGGTGAATTACAATGAGCAGTTCTTC CASSPLAVNYNEQFF
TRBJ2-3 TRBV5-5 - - TGTGCCAGCAGCTCAAGATTCACAGATACGCAGTATTTT CASSSRFTDTQYF
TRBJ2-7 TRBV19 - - TGTGCCAGTAGTATAGACGGGGACTACGAGCAGTACTTC CASSIDGDYEQYF
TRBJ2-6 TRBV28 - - TGTGCCAGCAGTATAGCAACTCTGGGGACCAACGTCCTGACTTTC CASSIATLGTNVLTF
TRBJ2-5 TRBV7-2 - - TGTGCCAGCAGCTTATTTGGTAGGGGGGAGGGAGAGACCCAGTACTTC CASSLFGRGEGETQYF
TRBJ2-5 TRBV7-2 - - TGTGCCAGCAGCTCCCCCCGTCGGGTTACGACCCAGTACTTC CASSSPRRVTTQYF
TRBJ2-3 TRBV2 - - TGTGCCAGCAGGGCAGACAGCCTGGGGCAGTATTTT CASRADSLGQYF
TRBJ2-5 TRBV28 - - TGTGCCAGCAGTTTCCGCAACTATTTTGATGCGGAGACCCAGTACTTC CASSFRNYFDAETQYF
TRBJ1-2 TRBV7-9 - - TGTGCCAGCAGCCACGATTCCACCTATGGCTACACCTTC CASSHDSTYGYTF
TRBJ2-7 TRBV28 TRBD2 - TGTGCCAGCAGCTTGTTGGGGGGGACCTACGAGCAGTACTTC CASSLLGGTYEQYF
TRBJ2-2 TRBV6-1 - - TGTGCCAGCAGCCGGGACAACGCGAACACCGGGGAGCTGTTTTTT CASSRDNANTGELFF
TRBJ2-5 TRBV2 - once TGTGCCAGCAGTGCCCTAGAGACCCAGTACTTC CASSALETQYF
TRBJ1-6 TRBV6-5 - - TGTGCCAGCAGTTATAAAGGGAACGGGTCACCCCTCCACTTT CASSYKGNGSPLHF
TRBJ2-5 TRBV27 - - TGTGCCAGCAGGCGATGGGTCCAAGAGACCCAGTACTTC CASRRWVQETQYF
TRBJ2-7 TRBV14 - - TGTGCCAGCAGCCAGTCGGGATTCACCTACGAGCAGTACTTC CASSQSGFTYEQYF
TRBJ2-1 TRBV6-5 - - TGTGCCAGCAGTTACTCGTTCAGCGGGTCCTACAATGAGCAGTTCTTC CASSYSFSGSYNEQFF
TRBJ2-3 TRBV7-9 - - TGTGCCAGCAGCCGAACTGATACGCAGTATTTT CASSRTDTQYF
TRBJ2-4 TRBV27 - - TGTGCCAGCAGTTTTAAAGCCAAGGGGGGAATCAGGGACATTCAGTACTTC CASSFKAKGGIRDIQYF
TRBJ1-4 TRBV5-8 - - TGTGCCAGCAGCTCCCTACTGGGCTCGAATGAAAAACTGTTTTTT CASSSLLGSNEKLFF
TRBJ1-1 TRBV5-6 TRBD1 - TGTGCCAGCAGCTTGTTCATTAGCAGGGACAGGGGATTGAACACTGAAGCTTTCTTT CASSLFISRDRGLNTEAFF
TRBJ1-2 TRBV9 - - TGTGCCAGCAGCCCTAGGACAGCCGTCGAAGTTGGCTACACCTTC CASSPRTAVEVGYTF
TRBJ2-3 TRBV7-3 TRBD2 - TGTGCCAGCAGCTCCAATAGCGGGAGACTCACAGATACGCAGTATTTT CASSSNSGRLTDTQYF
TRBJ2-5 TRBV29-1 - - TGCAGCGTTGAAGGGCAGAGATCCCGTCGGGAGACCCAGTACTTC CSVEGQRSRRETQYF
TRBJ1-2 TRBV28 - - TGTGCCAGCAGTTTGGGACCCCGGACAGACTATGGCTACACCTTC CASSLGPRTDYGYTF
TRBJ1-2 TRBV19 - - TGTGCCAGTAGTCTTTGGACGGACTATGGCTACACCTTC CASSLWTDYGYTF
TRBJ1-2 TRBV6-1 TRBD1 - TGTGCCAGCAGTCGGGACAGAAACTATGGCTACACCTTC CASSRDRNYGYTF
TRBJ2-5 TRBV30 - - TGTGCCTGGAGTGAGGGGACTTTTGGGGAGACCCAGTACTTC CAWSEGTFGETQYF
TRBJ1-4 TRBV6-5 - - TGTGCCAGCAGCCGCCAGGGGACTAATGAAAAACTGTTTTTT CASSRQGTNEKLFF
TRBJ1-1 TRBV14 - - TGTGCCAGCAGACTCACAGGGAGCGGCACTGAAGCTTTCTTT CASRLTGSGTEAFF
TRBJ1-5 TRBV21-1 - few TGTGCCTGGCGGAGCCAGCATTTT CAWRSQHF
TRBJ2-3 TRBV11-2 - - TGTGCCAGCAGCCCACATCCCCAAGATACGCAGTATTTT CASSPHPQDTQYF
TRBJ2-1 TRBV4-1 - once TGCGCCAGCAGCCAAGGCGGCTTAAGCTCCTACAATGAGCAGTTCTTC CASSQGGLSSYNEQFF
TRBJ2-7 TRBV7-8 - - TGTGCCAGCAGCCCGACCTGGGACCCCTTCTACGAGCAGTACTTC CASSPTWDPFYEQYF
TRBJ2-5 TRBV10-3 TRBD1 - TGTGCCATCAAAAATACCGGGACAGGGCCCGCGGAGACCCAGTACTTC CAIKNTGTGPAETQYF